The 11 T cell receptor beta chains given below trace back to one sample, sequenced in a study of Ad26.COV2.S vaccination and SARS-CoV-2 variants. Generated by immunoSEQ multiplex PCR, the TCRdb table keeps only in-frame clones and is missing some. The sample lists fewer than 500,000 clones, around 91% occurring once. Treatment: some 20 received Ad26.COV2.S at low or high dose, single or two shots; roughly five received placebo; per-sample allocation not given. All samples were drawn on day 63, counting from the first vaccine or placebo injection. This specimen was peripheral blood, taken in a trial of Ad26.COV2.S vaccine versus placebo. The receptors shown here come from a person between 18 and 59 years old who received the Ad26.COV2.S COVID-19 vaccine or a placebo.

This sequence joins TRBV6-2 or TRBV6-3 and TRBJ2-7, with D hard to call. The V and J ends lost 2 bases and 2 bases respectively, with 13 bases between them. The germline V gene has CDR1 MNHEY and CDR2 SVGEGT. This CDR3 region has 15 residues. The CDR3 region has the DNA TGTGCCAGCAGTTACCGCGACATATTTCCCTACGAGCAGTACTTC. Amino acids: CASSYRDIFPYEQYF.

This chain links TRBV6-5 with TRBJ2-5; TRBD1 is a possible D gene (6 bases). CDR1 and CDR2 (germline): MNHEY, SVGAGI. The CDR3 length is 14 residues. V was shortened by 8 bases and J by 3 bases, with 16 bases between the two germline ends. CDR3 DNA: TGTGCCAGCGGCTTCGACAGGTCGAAAGAGACCCAGTACTTC. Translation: CASGFDRSKETQYF.

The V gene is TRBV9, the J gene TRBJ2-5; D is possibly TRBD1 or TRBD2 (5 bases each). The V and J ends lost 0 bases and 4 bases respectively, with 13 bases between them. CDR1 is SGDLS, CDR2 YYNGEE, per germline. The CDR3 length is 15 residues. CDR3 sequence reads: CASSVGEGRLETQYF. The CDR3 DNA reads TGTGCCAGCAGCGTAGGTGAGGGGAGATTAGAGACCCAGTACTTC.

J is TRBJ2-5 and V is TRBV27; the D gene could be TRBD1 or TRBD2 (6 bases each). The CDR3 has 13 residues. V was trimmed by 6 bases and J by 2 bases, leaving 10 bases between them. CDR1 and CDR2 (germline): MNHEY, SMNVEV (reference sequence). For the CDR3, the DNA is TGTGCCAGCAGCCCGGGGGCTCAAGAGACCCAGTACTTC. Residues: CASSPGAQETQYF.

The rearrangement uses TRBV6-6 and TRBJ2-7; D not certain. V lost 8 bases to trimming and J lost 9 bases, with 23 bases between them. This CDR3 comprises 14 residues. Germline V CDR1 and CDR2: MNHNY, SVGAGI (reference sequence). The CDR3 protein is CASARPTAYERQYF. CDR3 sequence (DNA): TGTGCCAGCGCGCGACCAACCGCCTACGAGCGGCAGTACTTC.

The CDR3: CASSSFGSFVYEQYF. CDR3 bases: TGTGCCAGCAGCTCCTTTGGAAGTTTTGTCTACGAGCAGTACTTC. The rearrangement uses TRBV6-5 and TRBJ2-7; the D is unclear. The CDR3 sequence is 15 residues long. Deletions cut 6 bases from V and 3 bases from J, with 18 bases between. CDR1 and CDR2 (germline): MNHEY, SVGAGI.

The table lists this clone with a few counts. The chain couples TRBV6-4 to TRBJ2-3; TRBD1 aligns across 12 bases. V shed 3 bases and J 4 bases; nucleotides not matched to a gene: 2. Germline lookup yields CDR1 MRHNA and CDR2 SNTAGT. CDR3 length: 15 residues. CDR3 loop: CASSEGTGGADTQYF. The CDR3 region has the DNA TGTGCCAGCAGTGAAGGGACAGGGGGCGCAGATACGCAGTATTTT.

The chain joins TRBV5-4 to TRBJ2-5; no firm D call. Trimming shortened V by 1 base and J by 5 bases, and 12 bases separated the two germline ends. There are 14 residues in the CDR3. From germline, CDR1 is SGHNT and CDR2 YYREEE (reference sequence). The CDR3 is CASSLLEIMETQYF. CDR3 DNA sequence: TGTGCCAGCAGCTTGTTGGAGATCATGGAGACCCAGTACTTC.

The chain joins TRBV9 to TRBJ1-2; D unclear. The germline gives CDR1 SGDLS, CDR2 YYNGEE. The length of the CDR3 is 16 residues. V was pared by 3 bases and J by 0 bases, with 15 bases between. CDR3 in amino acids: CASSGPRDTANYGYTF. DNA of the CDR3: TGTGCCAGCAGCGGACCCCGAGACACTGCTAACTATGGCTACACCTTC.

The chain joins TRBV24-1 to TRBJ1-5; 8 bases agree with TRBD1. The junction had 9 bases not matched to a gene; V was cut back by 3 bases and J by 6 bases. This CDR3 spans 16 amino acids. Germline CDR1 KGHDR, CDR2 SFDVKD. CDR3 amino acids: CATSDPGTGGTQPQHF. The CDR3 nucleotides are TGTGCCACCAGTGATCCCGGGACAGGTGGGACTCAGCCCCAGCATTTT.

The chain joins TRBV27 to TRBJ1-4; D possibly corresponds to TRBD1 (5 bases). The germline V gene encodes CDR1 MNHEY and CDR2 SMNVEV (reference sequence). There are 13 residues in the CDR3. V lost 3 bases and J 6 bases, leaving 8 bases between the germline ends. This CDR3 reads CASSFTRDEKLFF. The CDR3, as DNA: TGTGCCAGCAGTTTCACCAGGGATGAAAAACTGTTTTTT. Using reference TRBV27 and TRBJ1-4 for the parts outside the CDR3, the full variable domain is EAQVTQNPRYLITVTGKKLTVTCSQNMNHEYMSWYRQDPGLGLRQIYYSMNVEVTDKGDVPEGYKVSRKEKRNFPLILESPSPNQTSLYFCASSFTRDEKLFFGSGTQLSVL.